These T cell receptor beta chains were read from a single sample in a study of blood T cells in healthy people across ages. TCRdb reanalysed the 5' RACE reads using MiXCR and keeps one entry per CDR3 protein. In the table there are hundreds of thousands of distinct CDR3 sequences, around two thirds of which are singletons. The sequencing sample was made of blood. These receptors were taken from a young man in good health. Both conserved end residues are part of each CDR3. The D gene is left open where the match is weak. The size entry is marked missing in some rows and otherwise reads once, few, many or a size class.

j_gene: TRBJ2-7; abundance: -; d_gene: TRBD2; v_gene: TRBV7-2; CDR3nt: TGTGCCAGCAGCTTAGTAACTAGCGGGGACCTCTACGAGCAGTACTTC; CDR3aa: CASSLVTSGDLYEQYF
j_gene: TRBJ2-5; abundance: -; d_gene: TRBD1; v_gene: TRBV20-1; CDR3nt: TGCAGTGCCCCGACAGGGACAGAGACCCAGTACTTC; CDR3aa: CSAPTGTETQYF
j_gene: TRBJ2-7; abundance: -; d_gene: TRBD2; v_gene: TRBV7-2; CDR3nt: TGTGCCAGCAGCCGGGACTACCTCTACGAGCAGTACTTC; CDR3aa: CASSRDYLYEQYF
j_gene: TRBJ1-2; abundance: few; d_gene: TRBD1; v_gene: TRBV5-1; CDR3nt: TGCGCCAGCAGCCAACAGGGGGCCTATGGCTACACCTTC; CDR3aa: CASSQQGAYGYTF
j_gene: TRBJ2-2; abundance: -; d_gene: TRBD2; v_gene: TRBV7-2; CDR3nt: TGTGCCAGCAGCTTATTAACTCGGGGGGACGGGGAGCTGTTTTTT; CDR3aa: CASSLLTRGDGELFF
j_gene: TRBJ1-1; abundance: few; d_gene: TRBD1; v_gene: TRBV20-1; CDR3nt: TGCAGTGCTAGTAAGGGGGCAGGGGGCGCGAACACTGAAGCTTTCTTT; CDR3aa: CSASKGAGGANTEAFF
j_gene: TRBJ2-1; abundance: -; d_gene: TRBD1; v_gene: TRBV2; CDR3nt: TGTGACAGCACACCGGGACAGGGATACAATGAGCAGTTCTTC; CDR3aa: CDSTPGQGYNEQFF
j_gene: TRBJ2-1; abundance: -; d_gene: -; v_gene: TRBV14; CDR3nt: TGTGCCAGCAGCCAAGGGCGTGGTAGCTCCTACAAGGAGCAGTTCTTC; CDR3aa: CASSQGRGSSYKEQFF
j_gene: TRBJ1-2; abundance: few; d_gene: -; v_gene: TRBV29-1; CDR3nt: TGCAGCGTTGAACACGGGGCACTCTATGGCTACACCTTC; CDR3aa: CSVEHGALYGYTF
j_gene: TRBJ1-2; abundance: few; d_gene: -; v_gene: TRBV25-1; CDR3nt: TGTGCCAGCAGGGCCCCAGAGTTGTACTATGGCTACACCTTC; CDR3aa: CASRAPELYYGYTF
j_gene: TRBJ2-7; abundance: -; d_gene: TRBD1; v_gene: TRBV20-1; CDR3nt: TGCAGTGCTAGTCGGACAGGGGAGGTCTACGAGCAGTACTTC; CDR3aa: CSASRTGEVYEQYF
j_gene: TRBJ1-2; abundance: -; d_gene: TRBD1; v_gene: TRBV7-9; CDR3nt: TGTGCCAGCAGCATCCTGACAGGGGACGGCTACACCTTC; CDR3aa: CASSILTGDGYTF